The 20 T cell receptor beta chains reported below all come from one sample, sequenced in a study of T cells in localized non-small cell lung cancer. Assay used: immunoSEQ multiplex PCR; TCRdb lists only in-frame clones, some missing. In the table there are 25,000 to 30,000 clones, roughly 84% of which are singletons. This specimen was peripheral blood mononuclear cells, taken before any cancer treatment. The receptors derive from a man aged 40 to 75 with stage III lung adenocarcinoma.

The CDR3 sequence: CASSHGLNTEAFF. In DNA form, the CDR3 reads TGTGCCAGCAGCCACGGATTGAACACTGAAGCTTTCTTT. The chain couples TRBV14 to TRBJ1-1; the D is unclear. Germline assignment: CDR1 SGHDN and CDR2 FVKESK. V was shortened by 3 bases and J by 0 bases, with 5 bases between the two germline ends. CDR3 size: 13 residues.

The V and J genes are TRBV6-5 and TRBJ1-2, with 9 nucleotides matching TRBD1. Germline CDR1 and CDR2: MNHEY and SVGAGI. The CDR3 totals 14 residues. V lost 5 bases, J lost 1 base, and 2 bases stayed unmatched. The CDR3 reads CASSQGQGNYGYTF. DNA of the CDR3: TGTGCCAGCAGTCAGGGACAGGGTAACTATGGCTACACCTTC.

The gene calls are TRBV6-6 and TRBJ1-1, with D unclear. Trimming pared 5 bases from V and 6 bases from J, leaving 10 bases between. Germline CDR1 is MNHNY and CDR2 is SVGAGI (reference sequence). The CDR3 sequence is 12 residues long. The CDR3 is CASSAQPAEAFF. Here the CDR3 DNA reads TGTGCCAGCAGTGCTCAGCCTGCTGAAGCTTTCTTT.

The rearrangement joins TRBV6-1 to TRBJ2-3; D is unclear. The CDR3 is 14 amino acids. The germline CDR1 and CDR2 sequences are MNHNS and SASEGT. V was trimmed by 7 bases and J by 0 bases, leaving 11 bases between them. The CDR3 sequence: CASIALSSTDTQYF. The CDR3 nucleotides read TGTGCCAGCATAGCCCTCTCTAGCACAGATACGCAGTATTTT.

The V and J genes are TRBV10-3 and TRBJ2-2, with 8 bases matching TRBD2. The CDR3 covers 15 residues. Germline CDR1 is ENHRY and CDR2 is SYGVKD. Trimming removed 10 bases from V and 4 bases from J; junction bases left unmatched: 11. Here the CDR3 DNA reads TGTGCCACCTCCAGCGGGGGAGGTTCCACCGGGGAGCTGTTTTTT. This codes for CATSSGGGSTGELFF.

The CDR3 spells CASSGGTYQETQYF. The DNA for the CDR3 is TGTGCCAGCAGTGGCGGGACATACCAAGAGACCCAGTACTTC. The V call is TRBV6-1, the J call TRBJ2-5; tentatively, D is TRBD1 or TRBD2 (6 bases each). The V end was cut by 4 bases, the J end by 0 bases, with 9 bases between. The CDR3 contains 14 residues. Germline V lookup: CDR1 MNHNS, CDR2 SASEGT.

The chain uses TRBV2 and TRBJ1-6, with 9 bases matching TRBD1. This CDR3 is built from 15 residues. Germline V CDR1 and CDR2: SNHLY, FYNNEI. V dropped 6 bases and J dropped 7; count of bases not matched to a gene: 7. The CDR3 loop is CASRDLTGGNSPLHF. In nucleotides, the CDR3 is TGTGCCAGCAGGGACCTGACAGGGGGAAATTCACCCCTCCACTTT.

This chain uses TRBV7-3 with TRBJ2-1; 8 nucleotides agree with TRBD2. CDR1 and CDR2 (germline): SGHTA, FQGTGA. CDR3 length: 15 residues. Trimming took 5 bases from V and 4 from J; bases not matched to a gene: 7. The CDR3 region has the DNA TGTGCCAGCAGCCCCTCAGCGGGAGCATACAATGAGCAGTTCTTC. Its translation is CASSPSAGAYNEQFF.

The V gene is TRBV5-8, the J gene TRBJ1-5, with D uncertain. Germline values: CDR1 SGHTS, CDR2 YDEGEE. The V and J ends lost 2 bases and 7 bases respectively, with 10 bases between them. The CDR3 has 13 residues. The CDR3 nucleotides read TGTGCCAGCAGCTTTACTGGCTCGCAGCCCCAGCATTTT. Its protein product is CASSFTGSQPQHF.

The CDR3, as DNA: TGTGCCAGTACAGGGGACTACGAGCAGTACTTC. Translating it yields CASTGDYEQYF. J is TRBJ2-7 and V is TRBV7-9; 7 bases fit TRBD1. Germline V gene lookup returns CDR1 SEHNR and CDR2 FQNEAQ (reference sequence). CDR3 size: 11 residues. With V trimmed by 9 bases and J by 3 bases, 2 bases remained unmatched.

The chain combines TRBV5-1 with TRBJ2-1, with D possibly being TRBD1 (6 bases). V was shortened by 2 bases and J by 15 bases, with 21 bases between the two germline ends. The CDR3 is 14 residues long. The germline V gene encodes CDR1 SGHRS and CDR2 YFSETQ. The CDR3 DNA follows: TGCGCCAGCAGCTTAACTCCCGGGACACTTATCTTGTTCTTC. The encoded protein is CASSLTPGTLILFF.

The chain joins TRBV5-4 to TRBJ1-1, with D uncertain. Germline values: CDR1 SGHNT, CDR2 YYREEE (reference sequence). The length of the CDR3 is 15 residues. Trimming stripped 4 bases from V and 1 base from J, with 14 bases between. The CDR3: CASSPGSERNTEAFF. CDR3 sequence (DNA): TGTGCCAGCAGCCCGGGATCAGAGAGGAACACTGAAGCTTTCTTT. The full variable domain, with the rest looked up from reference TRBV5-4 and TRBJ1-1, is ETGVTQSPTHLIKTRGQQVTLRCSSQSGHNTVSWYQQALGQGPQFIFQYYREEENGRGNFPPRFSGLQFPNYSSELNVNALELDDSALYLCASSPGSERNTEAFFGQGTRLTVV.

The rearrangement joins TRBV27 to TRBJ2-1, with TRBD2 identical over 7 bases. This CDR3 region has 15 residues. J gave up 2 bases and V 4 bases, and 5 bases lay outside the gene matches. Germline V gives CDR1 MNHEY, CDR2 SMNVEV (reference sequence). CDR3 DNA: TGTGCCAGCAGTTCGGGCGGGAGCACCTACAATGAGCAGTTCTTC. This sequence encodes CASSSGGSTYNEQFF.

CDR3 sequence reads: CASSLGGFGLYGYTF. The CDR3 DNA follows: TGTGCCAGCAGCTTAGGGGGTTTTGGGCTATATGGCTACACCTTC. This chain joins TRBV11-2 and TRBJ1-2; D unclear. The CDR3 covers 15 residues. The V end was cut by 1 base, the J end by 5 bases, with 14 bases between. From germline, CDR1 is SGHAT and CDR2 FQNNGV.

V is TRBV5-1 and J is TRBJ1-6; TRBD1 matches 7 bases. Germline V gene lookup returns CDR1 SGHRS and CDR2 YFSETQ. CDR3 length equals 14 residues. The V gene end was trimmed by 4 bases and the J gene end by 11 bases; junction bases not matched to a gene: 9. The CDR3 is CASSPGGGEAPLHF. In nucleotides, the CDR3 is TGCGCCAGCAGCCCCGGAGGGGGCGAGGCACCCCTCCACTTT.

This chain joins TRBV4-2 and TRBJ2-5; 12 nucleotides line up with TRBD2. The ends lost 5 bases at V and 7 bases at J; junction bases unmatched: 14. Per germline, CDR1 LGHNA and CDR2 YNFKEQ. The length of the CDR3 is 17 residues. CDR3 nucleotide sequence: TGTGCCAGCAGCGAAACACTGACTAGCGGGAGTGGTAGGACCCAGTACTTC. Translation gives CASSETLTSGSGRTQYF.

The V gene is TRBV20-1, the J gene TRBJ1-2; D ambiguous. Germline V CDR1 and CDR2: DFQATT, SNEGSKA (reference sequence). The CDR3 consists of 10 residues. Trimming took off 7 bases at V and 3 bases at J, with 6 bases between the two ends. CDR3 DNA sequence: TGCAGTGGGGGAGACTATGGCTACACCTTC. Its translation: CSGGDYGYTF.

The chain has TRBV6-1 and TRBJ2-1; TRBD2 might be the D (6 bases). The ends were cut back, 4 bases at V and 7 bases at J, with 14 bases in the middle. In germline, CDR1 is MNHNS, CDR2 SASEGT. The CDR3 loop spans 14 amino acids. The CDR3 DNA sequence: TGTGCCAGCAGTGCAGGGCGGGGCTATAATGAGCAGTTCTTC. This encodes CASSAGRGYNEQFF.

The gene calls are TRBV7-2 and TRBJ2-1, with D perhaps matching TRBD2 (6 bases). The V and J ends lost 5 bases and 9 bases respectively, with 14 bases between them. Germline V lookup: CDR1 SGHTA, CDR2 FQGNSA. This CDR3 is built from 13 residues. This CDR3 reads CASSPESGFEQFF. The CDR3 DNA is TGTGCCAGCAGCCCCGAAAGCGGGTTTGAGCAGTTCTTC. Full variable domain (remainder filled in from reference TRBV7-2 and TRBJ2-1): GAGVSQSPSNKVTEKGKDVELRCDPISGHTALYWYRQSLGQGLEFLIYFQGNSAPDKSGLPSDRFSAERTGGSVSTLTIQRTQQEDSAVYLCASSPESGFEQFFGPGTRLTVL.

The chain employs TRBV11-2 and TRBJ2-1; TRBD1 might be the D (6 bases). The CDR3 is 14 amino acids. V was clipped by 6 bases and J by 4 bases, with 13 bases between them. Germline CDR1 and CDR2: SGHAT and FQNNGV. The CDR3 region is CASSGRGRYNEQFF. The DNA of the CDR3 is TGTGCCAGCAGTGGCAGGGGCAGATACAATGAGCAGTTCTTC.